The next 31 T cell receptor delta chains were all read from a single sample in a study of Vδ1+ human thymocytes. The template was reverse-transcribed extracted RNA. The CDR3 regions were amplified by multiplex PCR from V-gene primers to a constant-region primer. TCRdb re-analyzed the multiplex PCR reads via CATT. The sample shows over 20,000 delta-chain clones, 8.1% of them seen only once. Antigen specificity for these receptors is unknown. Study-level results: In the thymus, TRG and TRD repertoires looked highly polyclonal with Gaussian CDR3 lengths.

The specimen sequenced was Vdelta1+ gamma-delta thymocytes from the thymus. The subset was: FACS-sorted CD3+ TCRalphabeta- TCRVdelta1+ TCRVdelta2- thymocytes. The origin of the receptors is a child in the first two years of life who had congenital heart surgery.

This clone has just a few counts. The genes are TRDV1 and TRDJ1, with 7 positions matching TRDD3. Germline CDR1 and CDR2: TSWWSYY and QGS. V shed 5 bases, J shed 2 bases, and the junction held 17 bases outside the gene matches. This CDR3 region has 18 residues. CDR3 DNA: TGTGCTCTTGGGCCTACGGGCTGGGCCTCGGGGGATACCGATAAACTCATCTTT. Encoded protein: CALGPTGWASGDTDKLIF.

The rearrangement links TRDV1 to TRDJ1; 8 bases are a match to TRDD2. CDR1 TSWWSYY and CDR2 QGS come from the germline V gene. The CDR3 covers 19 residues. The junction had 16 bases not matched to a gene; V was cut back by 2 bases and J by 2 bases. The CDR3 DNA follows: TGTGCTCTTGGGGAAGGGCTTCCTACCCTGTACTGGCGAACCGATAAACTCATCTTT. Translation gives CALGEGLPTLYWRTDKLIF.

The V and J genes are TRDV1 and TRDJ1; 9 nucleotides line up with TRDD3. CDR1 is TSWWSYY, CDR2 QGS, per germline. V lost 0 bases to trimming and J lost 0 bases; unmatched junction nucleotides: 23. There are 23 residues in the CDR3. The CDR3 spells CALGELCPPTWGIIPPHTDKLIF. CDR3 DNA sequence: TGTGCTCTTGGGGAACTATGCCCCCCTACGTGGGGGATAATCCCACCCCACACCGATAAACTCATCTTT.

This rearrangement joins TRAV29/DV5 to TRDJ1; 7 nucleotides match TRDD3. Germline-derived CDR1 and CDR2 are NSMFDY and ISSIKDK. V dropped 3 bases and J dropped 1; count of bases not matched to a gene: 9. The CDR3 is 15 residues long. The CDR3 loop reads CAAKRVGDSTDKLIF. CDR3 sequence (DNA): TGTGCAGCAAAAAGAGTGGGGGACTCCACCGATAAACTCATCTTT.

This clone has a handful of counts. The chain combines TRDV1 with TRDJ1; D perhaps matches TRDD2 (9 bases). The CDR3 has 20 amino acids. V was trimmed by 9 bases and J by 0 bases, leaving 32 bases between them. The germline gives CDR1 TSWWSYY, CDR2 QGS. The CDR3 DNA follows: TGTGCTCTGGGCCTTCCTACGTGTACTGGGGGTCACTCGTACACCGATAAACTCATCTTT. Translated: CALGLPTCTGGHSYTDKLIF.

This clone was observed a few times. No call was made for the V gene; the J gene is TRDJ1; the D call TRDD3 from the table was never checked on the DNA. The CDR3 is 21 amino acids. The CDR3 region is CALGEGLLQSRPRRHTDKLIF. The CDR3, as DNA: TGTGCTCTTGGGGAAGGGTTGCTACAAAGCCGACCCCGCCGTCACACCGATAAACTCATCTTT.

There are a few counts of this clone. The chain is built from TRDV1 and TRDJ1, with 9 nucleotides matching TRDD3. The junction had 12 bases not matched to a gene; V was cut back by 6 bases and J by 1 base. The germline CDR1 and CDR2 sequences are TSWWSYY and QGS. The CDR3 runs 17 residues. This chain's CDR3 is CALGETGGKRVTDKLIF. The CDR3 DNA reads TGTGCTCTTGGTGAGACTGGGGGAAAGAGGGTCACCGATAAACTCATCTTT.

This chain joins TRDV1 and TRDJ1; TRDD3 agrees at 8 bases. Unmatched junction bases numbered 16, after V lost 1 base and J lost 0 bases. Germline V gene data show CDR1 as TSWWSYY and CDR2 as QGS. This CDR3 contains 20 residues. CDR3 residues: CALGEQPTGILNPYTDKLIF. Written as DNA, the CDR3 is TGTGCTCTTGGGGAACAGCCTACGGGGATACTCAACCCCTACACCGATAAACTCATCTTT.

The genes are TRDV1 and TRDJ1, with D unresolved. CDR1 and CDR2 from the germline V gene are TSWWSYY and QGS. The CDR3 sequence is 22 residues long. V gave up 0 bases and J gave up 0 bases, with 29 bases separating them. CDR3 protein: CALGELMPSKPPVVIYTDKLIF. DNA of the CDR3: TGTGCTCTTGGGGAACTCATGCCGTCCAAGCCTCCAGTAGTGATATACACCGATAAACTCATCTTT.

This clone was observed a few times. In the same sample, other DNA sequences code for this CDR3. The V call is TRDV1, the J call TRDJ1, with D uncertain. CDR3 length: 12 amino acids. Trimming took off 6 bases at V and 7 bases at J, with 12 bases between the two ends. Germline CDR1 and CDR2: TSWWSYY and QGS. CDR3 region: CALGVPLGKLIF. The DNA of the CDR3 is TGTGCTCTTGGAGTGCCCCTTGGTAAACTCATCTTT.

The V call is TRDV1, the J call TRDJ1, with 10 bases fitting TRDD3. Germline CDR1 and CDR2: TSWWSYY and QGS. The J segment lost 0 bases and the V segment lost 3 bases, leaving 22 bases of the junction unmatched. The CDR3 runs 22 residues. CDR3 coding DNA: TGTGCTCTTGGGGAGAGGGTTCTTCCTACGGGGGGATACGGAGGGTACACCGATAAACTCATCTTT. Protein: CALGERVLPTGGYGGYTDKLIF.

This clone has only a few counts. This chain connects TRDV1 to TRDJ1; D possibly corresponds to TRDD3 (7 bases). The germline V gene has CDR1 TSWWSYY and CDR2 QGS. Trimming stripped 4 bases from V and 8 bases from J, with 32 bases between. CDR3 length: 19 residues. CDR3 in amino acids: CALGVTFPRMGGLSEKLIF. DNA of the CDR3: TGTGCTCTTGGGGTCACCTTCCCCCGCATGGGGGGATTAAGCGAAAAACTCATCTTT.

The chain uses TRDV1 and TRDJ1; 7 nucleotides agree with TRDD3. Germline CDR1 is TSWWSYY and CDR2 is QGS. With V trimmed by 1 base and J by 0 bases, 5 bases remained unmatched. The CDR3 loop spans 16 amino acids. The CDR3 loop reads CALGEPTWGYTDKLIF. The CDR3 DNA follows: TGTGCTCTTGGGGAACCTACCTGGGGGTACACCGATAAACTCATCTTT.

The V call is TRDV1, the J call TRDJ1; 9 bases match TRDD3. Assignment of the J gene here rests on matching the DNA to germline, because TCRdb gives none. With 7 bases clipped from V and 2 bases from J, the junction kept 20 bases outside the gene matches. This CDR3 is 19 amino acids long. Germline loops: CDR1 TSWWSYY, CDR2 QGS. The DNA of the CDR3 is TGTGCTCTTGAGGGCTTTCCTACTGGGGGAAGGACGTGTACCGATAAACTCATCTTT. This sequence encodes CALEGFPTGGRTCTDKLIF.

The rearrangement links TRDV1 to TRDJ1; D assignment may be TRDD2 or TRDD3 (5 bases each). This CDR3 is built from 21 residues. The germline V and J ends were trimmed by 0 bases and 5 bases, with 31 bases remaining between them. CDR1 is TSWWSYY and CDR2 is QGS in the germline V gene. The CDR3: CALGELPTYSITKGAMDKLIF. DNA of the CDR3: TGTGCTCTTGGGGAACTCCCCACCTACTCTATCACGAAGGGGGCTATGGATAAACTCATCTTT.

In this sample, this clone turned up a few times. This chain uses TRDV1 with TRDJ1; TRDD3 aligns across 12 bases. Germline CDR1 reads TSWWSYY; CDR2 reads QGS. V was pared by 2 bases and J by 3 bases, with 28 bases of the junction left unmatched. There are 24 residues in the CDR3. The CDR3 sequence: CALGEGATTVGPYWGILSSDKLIF. The CDR3 DNA reads TGTGCTCTTGGGGAAGGGGCCACTACCGTCGGGCCGTACTGGGGGATACTAAGTTCCGATAAACTCATCTTT.

In its sample, this clone was seen a few times. V and J are TRDV1 and TRDJ1, with 8 bases aligning to TRDD3. The CDR3 has 18 residues. Germline loops: CDR1 TSWWSYY, CDR2 QGS. The junction had 11 bases not matched to a gene; V was cut back by 2 bases and J by 0 bases. The CDR3 protein is CALGENASIWGNTDKLIF. CDR3 in DNA: TGTGCTCTTGGGGAAAACGCGTCTATCTGGGGGAACACCGATAAACTCATCTTT.

The chain is built from TRDV1 and TRDJ1; tentatively, D is TRDD2 (5 bases). The V gene's germline CDR1 is TSWWSYY and CDR2 QGS. This CDR3 is 19 amino acids long. V was pared by 3 bases and J by 0 bases, with 23 bases between. In nucleotides, the CDR3 is TGTGCTCTTGGGGATACCGCTACTCCCTACTTTATGTACACCGATAAACTCATCTTT. It encodes CALGDTATPYFMYTDKLIF.

In this sample, this clone turned up a few times. The genes are TRDV1 and TRDJ1; D is unclear. Looked up from germline, CDR1 is TSWWSYY and CDR2 is QGS. V was trimmed by 3 bases and J by 2 bases, leaving 19 bases between them. The CDR3 sequence is 17 residues long. The CDR3 DNA reads TGTGCTCTTGGGGATTTCCCCCCCTTTAGTGGAACCGATAAACTCATCTTT. It codes for CALGDFPPFSGTDKLIF.

The chain uses TRDV1 and TRDJ1, with 10 bases matching TRDD3. The J gene comes from matching the DNA to germline here; TCRdb lacks it. The V gene's germline CDR1 is TSWWSYY and CDR2 QGS. The CDR3 is 19 amino acids. The V segment lost 4 bases and the J segment 0 bases; nucleotides outside the gene matches: 14. CDR3 protein: CALGVPYVGDTSYTDKLIF. The CDR3 bases are TGTGCTCTTGGGGTCCCTTATGTGGGGGATACTTCGTACACCGATAAACTCATCTTT.

This clone was observed a few times. The chain couples TRDV1 to TRDJ1; 8 bases fit TRDD3. Trimming at V came to 3 bases and at J to 4 bases, leaving 13 bases not matched to a gene. The CDR3 extends over 17 amino acids. CDR1 TSWWSYY and CDR2 QGS come from the germline V gene. CDR3 sequence: CALGDFPVLGALDKLIF. In nucleotides, the CDR3 is TGTGCTCTTGGGGACTTTCCAGTACTGGGGGCCCTCGATAAACTCATCTTT.

This clone has more than one count but fewer than ten. This chain uses TRDV1 with TRDJ1, with D hard to call. The J gene is not listed in TCRdb, so it was assigned here from a DNA match to germline. The ends were cut back, 4 bases at V and 0 bases at J, with 39 bases in the middle. The CDR3 consists of 24 residues. CDR1 is TSWWSYY and CDR2 is QGS in the germline V gene. The CDR3 spells CALGATTTTMLLCCHRRYTDKLIF. CDR3 in DNA: TGTGCTCTTGGGGCCACGACAACTACGATGCTGCTGTGTTGTCATCGGCGGTACACCGATAAACTCATCTTT.

This clone has just a few counts. The rearrangement uses TRDV1 and TRDJ1, with 12 bases aligning to TRDD3. The CDR3 contains 16 residues. The V gene's germline CDR1 is TSWWSYY and CDR2 QGS. V lost 3 bases, J lost 7 bases, and 9 bases stayed unmatched. CDR3 sequence: CALGDMSTGGYLKLIF. CDR3 DNA sequence: TGTGCTCTTGGGGATATGAGTACTGGGGGATACCTTAAACTCATCTTT.

This clone was found a few times. The chain links TRDV1 to TRDJ1; 9 positions match TRDD2. After removal of 2 bases from V and 2 bases from J, the junction contained 27 bases not matched to a gene. This CDR3 is 23 amino acids long. Germline CDR1 TSWWSYY, CDR2 QGS. CDR3 amino acids: CALGERAFLRTLGDTKKTDKLIF. CDR3 nucleotide sequence: TGTGCTCTTGGGGAAAGGGCCTTCCTACGAACCTTGGGGGACACAAAAAAAACCGATAAACTCATCTTT.

Turning to this clone: A read error is possible here, since a much larger clone lies one base away. The V call is TRDV2, the J call TRDJ1; perhaps TRDD3 as D (5 bases). This CDR3 has 14 residues. Germline V gives CDR1 GEAIGNYY, CDR2 EKD. The germline V and J ends were trimmed by 3 bases and 1 base, with 11 bases remaining between them. CDR3 amino acids: CACDAIRGTDKLIF. CDR3 DNA: TGTGCCTGTGACGCCATACGGGGCACCGATAAACTCATCTTT.

The table lists this clone with a few counts. The chain joins TRDV1 to TRDJ1; D assignment may be TRDD2 or TRDD3 (7 bases each). V was pared by 0 bases and J by 0 bases, with 23 bases between. Per germline, CDR1 TSWWSYY and CDR2 QGS. The CDR3 has 20 residues. The CDR3 loop reads CALGELFLSPGGTYTDKLIF. CDR3 bases: TGTGCTCTTGGGGAACTCTTCCTAAGCCCTGGGGGGACCTACACCGATAAACTCATCTTT.

This clone has just a few counts. The rearrangement joins TRDV1 to TRDJ1; TRDD2 matches 7 bases. CDR3 length equals 18 residues. Germline CDR1 is TSWWSYY and CDR2 is QGS. J was trimmed by 0 bases and V by 3 bases; bases with no gene match: 13. The CDR3 coding sequence is TGTGCTCTTGGGGAGCCCTTCCTCGCGTACTGTAACACCGATAAACTCATCTTT. It specifies CALGEPFLAYCNTDKLIF.

The chain carries TRDV2 and TRDJ1, with 7 bases identical to TRDD3. The CDR3 contains 16 residues. Germline V lookup: CDR1 GEAIGNYY, CDR2 EKD. J was trimmed by 4 bases and V by 4 bases; bases with no gene match: 14. The chain's CDR3 is CACERTGALSFDKLIF. The CDR3 DNA reads as TGTGCCTGTGAGCGTACTGGGGCCCTAAGTTTCGATAAACTCATCTTT.

This clone showed up just a few times. This chain joins TRDV1 and TRDJ1; TRDD3 matches at 7 bases. The CDR3 is made up of 20 amino acids. Losses at the gene ends were 2 bases for V and 0 bases for J; bases not matched to a gene: 18. Germline V gene sequence: CDR1 TSWWSYY, CDR2 QGS. As DNA, the CDR3 is TGTGCTCTTGGGGAATCCTCCTCACGACTGGGGATCCCGTACACCGATAAACTCATCTTT. This gives the protein CALGESSSRLGIPYTDKLIF.

This clone came up a few times. V usage is TRDV1 and J usage is TRDJ1; D possibly corresponds to TRDD3 (6 bases). The CDR3 has 14 residues. Per germline, CDR1 TSWWSYY and CDR2 QGS. V was clipped by 2 bases and J by 0 bases, with 7 bases between them. CDR3 amino acids: CALGEWGYTDKLIF. The CDR3 DNA reads TGTGCTCTTGGGGAATGGGGATACACCGATAAACTCATCTTT.

V usage is TRDV1 and J usage is TRDJ1; 11 bases agree with TRDD3. The CDR3 loop spans 20 amino acids. V gave up 0 bases and J gave up 6 bases; unmatched junction bases: 18. Looked up from germline, CDR1 is TSWWSYY and CDR2 is QGS. In nucleotides, the CDR3 is TGTGCTCTTGGGGAACTGAGGACCTTCCTACTGGGGGATAGCTCAAATAAACTCATCTTT. It yields the protein CALGELRTFLLGDSSNKLIF.